The 2 T cell receptor beta chains below all came from one sample that was sequenced in a study of molecular identifiers for immune sequencing clone quantification. TCRdb used MiXCR to reprocess the PCR reads, holding one entry per CDR3 protein. The repertoire holds roughly 93,000 distinct CDR3 sequences, with 20% to 25% as singletons. Sequenced material: naive CD8+ T cells from blood, with Jurkat cell RNA spiked in. Described subset: FACS-sorted CD8+CD4-CCR7+CD45RA+ naive T cells. Receptors were obtained from a human donor in good health. Some libraries in this study had Jurkat cell RNA spiked in.

The V and J genes are TRBV27 and TRBJ2-1, with 8 bases matching TRBD2. This CDR3 has 16 amino acids. Looked up from germline, CDR1 is MNHEY and CDR2 is SMNVEV (reference sequence). The trim removed 4 bases at V and 6 bases at J, leaving 11 bases unmatched. DNA for the CDR3: TGTGCCAGCAGTTCAGCCGGGGTAGCGGGGCCCAATGAGCAGTTCTTC. Translating it yields CASSSAGVAGPNEQFF.

The table lists this clonotype with a few counts. A much larger clonotype is one base distant, so this may be a read error. The chain combines TRBV6-4 with TRBJ2-3; 8 bases are a match to TRBD2. V dropped 5 bases and J dropped 5; count of bases not matched to a gene: 9. Germline loops: CDR1 MRHNA, CDR2 SNTAGT. The CDR3 consists of 15 residues. CDR3 DNA: TGTGCCAGCAGTCCCGAAGGACTAGCAATAGATACGCAGTATTTT. This encodes CASSPEGLAIDTQYF.